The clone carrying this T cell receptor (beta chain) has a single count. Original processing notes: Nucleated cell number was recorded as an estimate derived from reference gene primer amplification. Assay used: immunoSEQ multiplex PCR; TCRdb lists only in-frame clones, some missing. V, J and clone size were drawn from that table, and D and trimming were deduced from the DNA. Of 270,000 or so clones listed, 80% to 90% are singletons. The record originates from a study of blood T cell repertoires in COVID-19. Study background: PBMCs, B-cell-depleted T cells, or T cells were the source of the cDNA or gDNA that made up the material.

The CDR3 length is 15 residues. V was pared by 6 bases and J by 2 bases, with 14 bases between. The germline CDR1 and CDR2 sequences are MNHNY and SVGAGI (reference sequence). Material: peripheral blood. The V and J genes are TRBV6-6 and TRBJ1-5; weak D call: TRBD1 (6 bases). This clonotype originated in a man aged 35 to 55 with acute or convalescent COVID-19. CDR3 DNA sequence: TGTGCCAGCAGCATGGGGGGGCTTGGCAATCAGCCCCAGCATTTT. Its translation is CASSMGGLGNQPQHF.